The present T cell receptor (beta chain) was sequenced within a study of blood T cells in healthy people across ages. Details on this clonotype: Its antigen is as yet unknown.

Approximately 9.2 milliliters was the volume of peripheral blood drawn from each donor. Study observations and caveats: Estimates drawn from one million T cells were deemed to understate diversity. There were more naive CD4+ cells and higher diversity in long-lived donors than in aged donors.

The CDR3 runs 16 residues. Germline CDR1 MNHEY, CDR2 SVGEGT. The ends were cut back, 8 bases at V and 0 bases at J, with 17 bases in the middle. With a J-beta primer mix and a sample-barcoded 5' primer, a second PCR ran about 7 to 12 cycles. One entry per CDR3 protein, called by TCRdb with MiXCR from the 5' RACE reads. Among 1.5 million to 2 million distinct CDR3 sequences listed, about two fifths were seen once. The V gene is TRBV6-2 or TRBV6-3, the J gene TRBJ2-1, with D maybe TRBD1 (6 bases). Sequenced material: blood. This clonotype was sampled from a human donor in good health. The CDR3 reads CASGRGHISSYNEQFF. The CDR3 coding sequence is TGTGCCAGCGGAAGGGGACACATAAGCTCCTACAATGAGCAGTTCTTC.